This T cell receptor beta chain was documented in a study of blood T cell repertoires in COVID-19. Study-level information: COVID-19 samples, acute and convalescent, were from the United States, Italy and Spain.

As processed by the authors: Reference gene primer amplification gave nucleated cell count estimates. Repertoires were generated with immunoSEQ multiplex PCR, while TCRdb's copy carries only in-frame clones and drops some. That table gives V, J and clone size, and the DNA gave D and trimming. The sample has 200,000 to 250,000 clones, around nine tenths seen once. V lost 3 bases, J lost 5 bases, and 10 bases lay in between. The CDR3 totals 12 residues. Germline values: CDR1 DFQATT, CDR2 SNEGSKA (reference sequence). The TCR originated in a woman between 70 and 85 years old with active or convalescent COVID-19. The rearrangement joins TRBV20-1 to TRBJ2-5; a possible D gene is TRBD2 (5 bases). Material for sequencing was peripheral blood. This chain's CDR3 is CSASKGVETQYF. CDR3 bases: TGCAGTGCTAGTAAGGGAGTGGAGACCCAGTACTTC.